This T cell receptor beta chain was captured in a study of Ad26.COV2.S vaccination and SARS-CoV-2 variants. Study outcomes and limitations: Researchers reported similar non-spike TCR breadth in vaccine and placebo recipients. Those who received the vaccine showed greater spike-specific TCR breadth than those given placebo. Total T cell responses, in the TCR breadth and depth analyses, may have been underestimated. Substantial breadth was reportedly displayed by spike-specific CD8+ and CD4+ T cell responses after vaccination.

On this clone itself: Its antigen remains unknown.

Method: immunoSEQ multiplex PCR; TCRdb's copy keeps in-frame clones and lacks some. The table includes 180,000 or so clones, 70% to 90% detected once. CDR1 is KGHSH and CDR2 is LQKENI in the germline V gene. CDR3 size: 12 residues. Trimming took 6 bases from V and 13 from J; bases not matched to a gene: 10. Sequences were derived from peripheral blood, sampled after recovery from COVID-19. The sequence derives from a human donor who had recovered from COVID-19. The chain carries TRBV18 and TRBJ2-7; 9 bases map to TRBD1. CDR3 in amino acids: CASSMDRGSPYF. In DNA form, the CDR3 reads TGTGCCAGCTCCATGGACAGGGGTTCGCCCTACTTC.